This is a list of T cell receptor beta chains from one sample in a study of T cell responses to AZD1222 COVID-19 vaccine. Sequencing was performed with immunoSEQ multiplex PCR; in TCRdb, only in-frame clones are kept and a portion is missing. The sample records 95,000 to 110,000 clones, around nine tenths being singletons. The sequencing here drew on peripheral blood, taken on day 0 of AZD1222 vaccination. Every receptor here comes from an adult in good health. Each CDR3 is given without its conserved first and last residue. Fields, in order: D gene, V gene, CDR3 protein. A D gene is named only where the DNA matches it firmly.

NA,TRBV28,ASSPRGGRSPLH
NA,TRBV27,ATRLTGNSGANVLT
NA,TRBV12-3/TRBV12-4,ASSSGRPDTQY
TRBD2,TRBV2,ASRRAGLAGGGGNEQF
NA,TRBV28,ASSFSRTEAF
TRBD1,TRBV7-8,ASSLGGRQGIYNEQF
TRBD1,TRBV6-6,ASSQGQGLADSNQPQH
NA,TRBV4-2,ASSQDMEQPQH
NA,TRBV28,ASRRDIEPLH
NA,TRBV9,ASSVGKGLNPGNTIY
NA,TRBV7-9,ASSLATSYGYT
NA,TRBV28,ASSLGSSYNEQF
TRBD1,TRBV10-3,AIKQGPSTDTQY
NA,TRBV4-2,ASSQDWTGPLH
TRBD2,TRBV6-5,ASSYSTSSNEQY
NA,TRBV5-5,ASSFSLTGSDKYNEQF
TRBD1,TRBV5-1,ASSLVTGALNTEAF
NA,TRBV3-1/TRBV3-2,ASSQERIFGQPYNSPLH
TRBD2,TRBV24-1,ATSDSGLASTDTQY
NA,TRBV18,ASSPGALPNQPQH
NA,TRBV10-3,AISVLDENTEAF
NA,TRBV7-9,ASSSAKEDRTISYEQY
NA,TRBV9,ASTLRGTSTDTQY
NA,TRBV7-2,ASSLFLGRGEKLF
NA,TRBV4-1,ASSPNRGVGNTIY
NA,TRBV23-1,ASSQCRRATTSQAGSSYNEQF
TRBD2,TRBV27,ASKGAGAYNEQF
TRBD1,TRBV25-1,ASTRTGQVHEQY
NA,TRBV10-1,ASSVLATNNYGYT
NA,TRBV7-3,ASSLSVSGDAGNTIY
TRBD1,TRBV4-3,ASSQVWGQTYNEQF
TRBD1,TRBV7-9,ASSSQGVNEKLF
NA,TRBV28,ASSLGPASNYGYT
TRBD2,TRBV7-6,ASSFSGGSPSEQF
NA,TRBV20-1,SASEQVYEQY
TRBD1,TRBV3-1/TRBV3-2,ASSLGTVYGYT
NA,TRBV6-5,ASSYPGDTSTGELF
NA,TRBV7-9,ASSLDRTNTDTQY
NA,TRBV4-3,ASSQDTTEYEQY
TRBD2,TRBV18,ASSPRTSGDNEQF